This is a list of T cell receptor beta chains from one sample in a study of blood T cell repertoires in COVID-19. Generated by immunoSEQ multiplex PCR, the TCRdb table keeps only in-frame clones and is missing some. The table shows approximately 34,000 clones, with 65% to 85% occurring only once. Sequenced input: peripheral blood. All receptors come from a man aged 65-85 years with COVID-19, enrolled during active disease. CDR3s include the opening cysteine and the closing phenylalanine or tryptophan. The D gene is left open where the match is weak. Expanded clones are given a class, and other clones once, few, many or no size at all.

clone size	D gene	J gene	V gene	CDR3 protein	CDR3 DNA
few	-	TRBJ1-2	TRBV19	CASSITGQSIYGYTF	TGTGCCAGTAGTATAACAGGACAGTCTATCTATGGCTACACCTTC
-	TRBD1	TRBJ1-3	TRBV2	CASSQDRVIVGNTIYF	TGTGCCAGCAGCCAAGACAGGGTAATCGTTGGAAACACCATATATTTT
-	-	TRBJ1-5	TRBV27	CASQPSGGPQHF	TGTGCCAGCCAACCCTCGGGGGGGCCCCAGCATTTT
-	-	TRBJ2-7	TRBV4-2	CASSPVVSGKVYEQYF	TGTGCCAGCAGCCCTGTCGTATCGGGAAAGGTCTACGAGCAGTACTTC
-	TRBD1	TRBJ1-5	TRBV29-1	CSVQSGTGNQPQHF	TGCAGCGTTCAAAGCGGGACAGGGAATCAGCCCCAGCATTTT
-	TRBD2	TRBJ2-5	TRBV3-1/TRBV3-2	CASSPMAGLDLYF	TGTGCCAGCAGCCCGATGGCGGGACTAGACCTTTACTTC
-	-	TRBJ1-1	TRBV7-8	CASSLVEGVNTEAFF	TGTGCCAGCAGCTTAGTGGAGGGAGTGAACACTGAAGCTTTCTTT
-	-	TRBJ2-6	TRBV7-8	CASSLVQGTSGYSGANVLTF	TGTGCCAGCAGCTTAGTACAGGGTACCTCTGGATACTCTGGGGCCAACGTCCTGACTTTC
once	TRBD2	TRBJ2-1	TRBV28	CASSPTSGSHNEQFF	TGTGCCAGCAGTCCGACTAGCGGGAGCCACAATGAGCAGTTCTTC
-	TRBD1	TRBJ2-5	TRBV2	CASSPDREETQYF	TGTGCCAGCAGCCCCGACAGGGAAGAGACCCAGTACTTC
-	TRBD1	TRBJ2-1	TRBV5-4	CASSLQTGESEQFF	TGTGCCAGCAGCTTACAGACAGGGGAGAGTGAGCAGTTCTTC
-	TRBD1	TRBJ2-5	TRBV6-5	CASSYGTGGAETQYF	TGTGCCAGCAGTTACGGGACAGGGGGCGCGGAGACCCAGTACTTC
-	-	TRBJ2-1	TRBV29-1	CSVQLVPYNEQFF	TGCAGCGTTCAACTAGTTCCCTACAATGAGCAGTTCTTC
once	-	TRBJ2-7	TRBV19	CASSSGQTYEQYF	TGTGCCAGTAGCTCAGGACAGACCTACGAGCAGTACTTC
-	-	TRBJ2-5	TRBV7-3	CASSLGTFETQYF	TGTGCCAGCAGCCTGGGGACATTTGAGACCCAGTACTTC
-	TRBD1	TRBJ1-1	TRBV12-3/TRBV12-4	CASSLRGPPEAFF	TGTGCCAGCAGTTTAAGGGGGCCCCCTGAAGCTTTCTTT
-	TRBD2	TRBJ2-7	TRBV7-2	CASSDGLAGVLRGGQYF	TGTGCCAGCAGCGATGGACTAGCGGGAGTCCTCCGCGGAGGGCAGTACTTC
-	-	TRBJ1-4	TRBV7-8	CASSPHRRVVTNEKLFF	TGTGCCAGCAGCCCTCATCGCAGGGTAGTAACTAATGAAAAACTGTTTTTT
-	TRBD1	TRBJ1-2	TRBV28	CASSSPKGAWGYTF	TGTGCCAGCAGTTCCCCGAAGGGGGCTTGGGGCTACACCTTC
-	TRBD1	TRBJ1-4	TRBV18	CASSPRGQQNEKLFF	TGTGCCAGCTCACCACGGGGACAGCAAAATGAAAAACTGTTTTTT
-	TRBD1	TRBJ2-3	TRBV7-2	CASSLQTGDADTQYF	TGTGCCAGCAGCTTACAAACAGGGGACGCAGATACGCAGTATTTT
-	-	TRBJ2-7	TRBV14	CASSQENFFYEQYF	TGTGCCAGCAGCCAAGAAAACTTTTTCTACGAGCAGTACTTC
-	TRBD2	TRBJ2-3	TRBV11-3	CASSPPTSGRAQDTQYF	TGTGCCAGCAGCCCCCCTACTAGCGGGAGGGCCCAAGATACGCAGTATTTT
-	-	TRBJ1-5	TRBV28	CASRDRYSNQPQHF	TGTGCCAGCAGAGACAGGTATAGCAATCAGCCCCAGCATTTT
few	TRBD2	TRBJ2-2	TRBV10-3	CPTTGGAAGELFF	TGTCCCACCACCGGGGGGGCAGCGGGGGAGCTGTTTTTT
-	-	TRBJ2-7	TRBV6-5	CASRGLAVSYEQYF	TGTGCCAGCCGGGGGCTAGCGGTCTCCTACGAGCAGTACTTC
-	TRBD2	TRBJ2-2	TRBV4-1	CASSQDRGLASLGELFF	TGCGCCAGCAGCCAAGATCGGGGACTAGCGTCACTCGGGGAGCTGTTTTTT
-	-	TRBJ2-4	TRBV5-4	CASSLQGTLAKNIQYF	TGTGCCAGCAGCTTACAGGGAACCTTAGCCAAAAACATTCAGTACTTC
-	-	TRBJ2-1	TRBV2	CASSAVWRGYNEQFF	TGTGCCAGCAGTGCGGTCTGGCGGGGTTACAATGAGCAGTTCTTC
-	TRBD1	TRBJ1-1	TRBV27	CASSYRRGPRFSTEAFF	TGTGCCAGCAGTTACCGGAGGGGGCCGAGGTTTTCCACTGAAGCTTTCTTT
-	-	TRBJ2-1	TRBV28	CASRGLRAFNNEQFF	TGTGCCAGCAGGGGCTTGAGGGCCTTCAACAATGAGCAGTTCTTC
-	TRBD1	TRBJ2-2	TRBV5-1	CASSLGTGIFTGELFF	TGCGCCAGCAGCTTGGGGACAGGGATCTTCACCGGGGAGCTGTTTTTT
-	TRBD2	TRBJ2-1	TRBV4-3	CASSQDYLAGVGEQFF	TGCGCCAGCAGCCAAGATTACCTAGCGGGAGTAGGTGAGCAGTTCTTC
-	TRBD1	TRBJ2-6	TRBV5-4	CASSHGQGARGANVLTF	TGTGCCAGCAGTCACGGACAGGGTGCGCGGGGGGCCAACGTCCTGACTTTC
-	-	TRBJ2-1	TRBV19	CASSTPQRSIYNEQFF	TGTGCCAGTAGTACCCCCCAGCGCAGCATCTACAATGAGCAGTTCTTC
-	-	TRBJ1-1	TRBV7-8	CASTLRNTEAFF	TGTGCCAGCACCCTCAGGAACACTGAAGCTTTCTTT
-	-	TRBJ2-7	TRBV19	CASSMSGLSGEQYF	TGTGCCAGTAGTATGTCGGGACTTTCGGGGGAGCAGTACTTC
-	-	TRBJ1-3	TRBV5-4	CASSLPGSGNTIYF	TGTGCCAGCAGCTTGCCGGGGTCCGGAAACACCATATATTTT
-	TRBD2	TRBJ2-5	TRBV30	CAWSAGGSGETQYF	TGTGCCTGGAGTGCGGGGGGGAGCGGAGAGACCCAGTACTTC
-	TRBD1	TRBJ2-4	TRBV2	CASTRDRVLLAKNIQYF	TGTGCCAGCACCCGGGACAGGGTGCTGCTAGCCAAAAACATTCAGTACTTC
-	-	TRBJ1-5	TRBV24-1	CATSDFTASNQPQHF	TGTGCCACCAGTGACTTTACAGCCAGCAATCAGCCCCAGCATTTT